The 26 T cell receptor beta chains below all came from one sample that was sequenced in a study of T cell responses to AZD1222 COVID-19 vaccine. The protocol was immunoSEQ multiplex PCR, while the TCRdb copy is restricted to in-frame clones and leaves out a portion. The table has about 110,000 clones, less than 95% seen once. This material consisted of peripheral blood, taken 28 days after the second AZD1222 dose. The receptors stem from an adult who received the AZD1222 COVID-19 vaccine.

The J gene is TRBJ1-4, the V gene TRBV9; no definite D call. This CDR3 contains 14 residues. The germline V gene encodes CDR1 SGDLS and CDR2 YYNGEE. Trimming removed 3 bases at V and 0 bases at J, with 6 bases between. CDR3 nucleotide sequence: TGTGCCAGCAGCGGGACTGCAACTAATGAAAAACTGTTTTTT. Amino acids: CASSGTATNEKLFF.

The chain recombines TRBV5-6 with TRBJ1-1, with D possibly being TRBD1 (6 bases). Germline V CDR1 and CDR2: SGHDT, YYEEEE. The CDR3 has 14 amino acids. Trimming stripped 4 bases from V and 4 bases from J, with 14 bases between. The CDR3 region has the DNA TGTGCCAGCAGCGGCACAGGGATCGGCACTGAAGCTTTCTTT. This encodes CASSGTGIGTEAFF.

The chain employs TRBV6-4 and TRBJ1-2, with a tentative D call TRBD1 (5 bases). CDR3 size: 13 residues. Germline-derived CDR1 and CDR2 are MRHNA and SNTAGT. Between the trimmed V and J ends, which lost 2 bases and 10 bases, there was a span of 14 bases. The CDR3 nucleotides are TGTGCCAGCAGTGACGGGGGGAGGACGAACTACACCTTC. Residues: CASSDGGRTNYTF.

The CDR3 loop is CATSRGGGYGYTF. CDR3 DNA sequence: TGTGCCACCAGCAGAGGTGGGGGATACGGCTACACCTTC. The V call is TRBV15, the J call TRBJ1-2; D perhaps matches TRBD1 (5 bases). Germline-derived CDR1 and CDR2 are LNHNV and YYDKDF (reference sequence). The CDR3 loop spans 13 amino acids. Between the trimmed V and J ends, which lost 1 base and 8 bases, there was a span of 11 bases.

The chain employs TRBV6-1 and TRBJ1-2, with D perhaps TRBD1 (5 bases). The V gene's germline CDR1 is MNHNS and CDR2 SASEGT. V shed 2 bases and J shed 5 bases, with 12 bases lying between them. This CDR3 region has 14 residues. CDR3: CASSESGREYGYTF. CDR3 sequence (DNA): TGTGCCAGCAGTGAATCGGGCAGGGAGTATGGCTACACCTTC.

J is TRBJ1-1 and V is TRBV4-2, with D tentatively TRBD1 (5 bases). Germline V gene lookup returns CDR1 LGHNA and CDR2 YNFKEQ. Trimming cost V 0 bases and J 1 base, with 15 bases left between them. The CDR3 extends over 17 amino acids. CDR3 nucleotide sequence: TGTGCCAGCAGCCAAGATAATAGGCGGGGGAGGAACACTGAAGCTTTCTTT. Amino acids: CASSQDNRRGRNTEAFF.

The chain uses TRBV30 and TRBJ2-5; D gene uncertain. V was cut by 4 bases and J by 0 bases, with 6 bases left in between. The CDR3 runs to 12 residues. CDR1 and CDR2 from the germline V gene are GTSNPN and SVGIG (reference sequence). As DNA, the CDR3 is TGTGCCTGGAATAGGTACCAAGAGACCCAGTACTTC. Protein sequence: CAWNRYQETQYF.

The V and J genes are TRBV11-2 and TRBJ1-3, with D unclear. Germline CDR1 and CDR2: SGHAT and FQNNGV. The length of the CDR3 is 15 residues. With 4 bases removed from V and 0 bases from J, the gap between germline ends came to 10 bases. This CDR3 reads CASSSLRFSGNTIYF. For the CDR3, the DNA is TGTGCCAGCAGCTCGTTAAGGTTCTCTGGAAACACCATATATTTT.

This clone was counted between two and nine times. This chain links TRBV14 with TRBJ2-7; 8 positions agree with TRBD2. This CDR3 region has 14 residues. Germline V gene lookup returns CDR1 SGHDN and CDR2 FVKESK. The ends lost 3 bases at V and 6 bases at J; junction bases unmatched: 7. Written as DNA, the CDR3 is TGTGCCAGCAGCCAGACGGGGGGGCAGATCGAGCAGTACTTC. It translates to CASSQTGGQIEQYF.

The chain links TRBV19 to TRBJ2-4, with 10 bases fitting TRBD1. The CDR3 extends over 15 amino acids. V gave up 6 bases and J gave up 4 bases; unmatched junction bases: 6. The germline gives CDR1 LNHDA, CDR2 SQIVND (reference sequence). CDR3 loop: CASRGQGPPKNIQYF. Written as DNA, the CDR3 is TGTGCCAGTAGGGGACAGGGGCCCCCGAAAAACATTCAGTACTTC.

Here the CDR3 DNA reads TGTGCCAGCACCTGGAGATCCGATGAGCAGTTCTTC. Its protein is CASTWRSDEQFF. This chain links TRBV2 with TRBJ2-1; D not resolved. V was clipped by 7 bases and J by 8 bases, with 12 bases between them. The CDR3 covers 12 residues. Germline loops: CDR1 SNHLY, CDR2 FYNNEI.

The chain uses TRBV6-2 or TRBV6-3 and TRBJ2-7; perhaps TRBD1 as D (6 bases). Germline-derived CDR1 and CDR2 are MNHEY and SVGEGT. The CDR3 covers 15 residues. Deletions cut 6 bases from V and 0 bases from J, with 15 bases between. The CDR3: CASSPPRGASYEQYF. In DNA, the CDR3 is TGTGCCAGCAGCCCCCCCAGGGGCGCCTCCTACGAGCAGTACTTC.

The CDR3 loop is CASSQSSTGGRTEAFF. CDR3 nucleotide sequence: TGTGCCAGCAGCCAATCCTCCACAGGGGGTCGCACTGAAGCTTTCTTT. The chain recombines TRBV3-1 (or the pseudogene TRBV3-2) with TRBJ1-1; 8 positions match TRBD1. CDR3 size: 16 residues. Trimming removed 2 bases from V and 4 bases from J; junction bases left unmatched: 9. In germline, CDR1 is LGHDT, CDR2 YNNKEL (reference sequence).

The V call is TRBV5-8, the J call TRBJ1-1; weak D call: TRBD1 (6 bases). V shed 1 base and J shed 1 base, with 17 bases lying between them. CDR3 length equals 17 residues. Per the germline V gene, CDR1 is SGHTS and CDR2 is YDEGEE. CDR3 protein: CASSLSTGGGWNTEAFF. The CDR3, as DNA: TGTGCCAGCAGCTTGAGTACGGGGGGCGGGTGGAACACTGAAGCTTTCTTT.

The chain uses TRBV19 and TRBJ2-3; TRBD2 might be the D (6 bases). Germline V gives CDR1 LNHDA, CDR2 SQIVND (reference sequence). V shed 5 bases and J shed 0 bases, with 15 bases lying between them. This CDR3 has 16 residues. The CDR3 nucleotides are TGTGCCAGTAGTGTGGGGCGGGGCACTAGCACAGATACGCAGTATTTT. The encoded protein is CASSVGRGTSTDTQYF.

J is TRBJ2-6 and V is TRBV9; D is undetermined. V was clipped by 0 bases and J by 0 bases, with 10 bases between them. The CDR3 is 17 amino acids. Germline lookup yields CDR1 SGDLS and CDR2 YYNGEE. CDR3 amino acids: CASSVVPSGSGANVLTF. As DNA, the CDR3 is TGTGCCAGCAGCGTAGTCCCATCAGGCTCTGGGGCCAACGTCCTGACTTTC.

This chain uses TRBV29-1 with TRBJ1-1; D is unresolved. CDR3 size: 11 residues. The V gene's germline CDR1 is SQVTM and CDR2 ANQGSEA. V was trimmed by 3 bases and J by 4 bases, leaving 6 bases between them. CDR3 loop: CSVDGFTEAFF. CDR3 sequence (DNA): TGCAGCGTTGATGGGTTCACTGAAGCTTTCTTT.

The chain links TRBV5-1 to TRBJ2-1; 9 nucleotides line up with TRBD2. There are 13 residues in the CDR3. Germline-derived CDR1 and CDR2 are SGHRS and YFSETQ. V trimming: 0 bases; J trimming: 14 bases; junction bases outside the gene matches: 6. CDR3 residues: CASSLVGLASKFF. CDR3 DNA sequence: TGCGCCAGCAGCTTGGTAGGACTAGCGAGCAAGTTCTTC.

This chain links TRBV3-1 (or the pseudogene TRBV3-2) with TRBJ1-2; D remains unclear. Germline CDR1 LGHDT, CDR2 YNNKEL (reference sequence). The CDR3 is 14 amino acids. V was shortened by 0 bases and J by 8 bases, with 13 bases between the two germline ends. CDR3 in amino acids: CASSQESGPYGYTF. The CDR3 coding sequence is TGTGCCAGCAGCCAAGAAAGCGGCCCTTACGGCTACACCTTC.

In DNA form, the CDR3 reads TGTGCCACCCGTCTGAACACTGAAGCTTTCTTT. Protein product: CATRLNTEAFF. The chain has TRBV10-3 and TRBJ1-1; D unresolved. The CDR3 is made up of 11 amino acids. Germline V CDR1 and CDR2: ENHRY, SYGVKD. Deletions cut 10 bases from V and 0 bases from J, with 6 bases between.

This chain joins TRBV2 and TRBJ1-5, with D possibly matching TRBD1 (6 bases). This CDR3 is 14 amino acids long. Germline CDR1 reads SNHLY; CDR2 reads FYNNEI. The V and J ends lost 2 bases and 7 bases respectively, with 12 bases between them. The DNA for the CDR3 is TGTGCCAGCAGTGAATTGGGGGGCGGGCAGCCCCAGCATTTT. Its protein product is CASSELGGGQPQHF.

This chain connects TRBV19 to TRBJ1-1; tentative D call: TRBD1 (6 bases). V lost 10 bases to trimming and J lost 1 base, with 16 bases between them. The CDR3 is made up of 14 amino acids. CDR1 and CDR2 (germline): LNHDA, SQIVND (reference sequence). The DNA of the CDR3 is TGTGCCACCGAAAGTCGGACAGCGAACACTGAAGCTTTCTTT. It yields the protein CATESRTANTEAFF.

The V gene is TRBV4-1, the J gene TRBJ1-5; D is uncertain. Germline V CDR1 and CDR2: MGHRA, YSYEKL. The length of the CDR3 is 14 residues. V lost 1 base, J lost 1 base, and 5 bases lay in between. The CDR3 here is CASSQAGSNQPQHF. The DNA of the CDR3 is TGCGCCAGCAGCCAAGCTGGAAGCAATCAGCCCCAGCATTTT.

This chain connects TRBV6-5 to TRBJ1-2; D is unresolved. This CDR3 has 13 residues. Per the germline V gene, CDR1 is MNHEY and CDR2 is SVGAGI. Trimming removed 7 bases at V and 4 bases at J, with 13 bases between. The CDR3 DNA reads as TGTGCCAGCATTCGGGGTGCATCCTATGGCTACACCTTC. Protein: CASIRGASYGYTF.

V usage is TRBV16 and J usage is TRBJ2-7; 8 bases are a match to TRBD1. Germline trimming cut 3 bases from V and 0 bases from J; bases unmatched to any gene: 4. Per the germline V gene, CDR1 is KGHSY and CDR2 is FQNENV. The CDR3 covers 15 residues. CDR3 loop: CASSQADRDSYEQYF. In nucleotides, the CDR3 is TGTGCCAGCAGCCAGGCGGACAGGGACTCCTACGAGCAGTACTTC.

A single count supports this clone. V and J are TRBV7-6 and TRBJ1-5; no firm D call. V lost 1 base and J lost 0, with 13 bases in between. CDR3 length: 17 residues. Germline CDR1 reads SGHVS; CDR2 reads FNYEAQ. DNA for the CDR3: TGTGCCAGCAGCTTAGTTAGTACACCTAATAGCAATCAGCCCCAGCATTTT. Its protein product is CASSLVSTPNSNQPQHF.